These 13 T cell receptor beta chains were sequenced from one sample in a study of cytomegalovirus exposure and HLA in healthy donors. The PCR contained 60 Vbeta and 13 Jbeta primers. The assay was immunoSEQ multiplex PCR, and TCRdb's table has in-frame clones only and misses some. Among 250,000 to 350,000 clones listed, roughly 89% were seen once. Sequencing was done on a sample of PBMCs. These receptors were collected from a man aged 40-50 years in good health and CMV-seropositive.

V is TRBV12-5 and J is TRBJ2-3; 7 bases map to TRBD2. From germline, CDR1 is LGHNT and CDR2 FRNRAP. This CDR3 comprises 13 residues. Trimming cost V 9 bases and J 2 bases; bases outside gene matches: 5. Here the CDR3 reads CASGRENTDTQYF. In DNA, the CDR3 is TGTGCTAGCGGGCGGGAGAACACAGATACGCAGTATTTT.

The CDR3 sequence is CASIFSGPGIVNQPQHF. In DNA, the CDR3 is TGTGCCAGCATCTTTTCGGGCCCGGGGATTGTAAATCAGCCCCAGCATTTT. The rearrangement joins TRBV28 to TRBJ1-5, with no clear D. The germline CDR1 and CDR2 sequences are MDHEN and SYDVKM. The V gene lost 7 bases and the J gene lost 4 bases, with 23 bases spanning the gap. The CDR3 totals 17 residues.

Written as DNA, the CDR3 is TGTGCCAGCAGCTTTTCCAGGAGCACAGATACGCAGTATTTT. Its translation: CASSFSRSTDTQYF. V gene TRBV11-2 combines with J gene TRBJ2-3; no firm D call. The CDR3 is 14 amino acids. The ends were cut back, 3 bases at V and 0 bases at J, with 7 bases in the middle. Germline V gene lookup returns CDR1 SGHAT and CDR2 FQNNGV.

This chain uses TRBV21-1 with TRBJ2-7; TRBD2, as called in the table, went unchecked against the DNA. TRBV21-1 is annotated as a pseudogene. The CDR3 length is 10 residues. In DNA, the CDR3 is TGTGCCACCCCGCGGAGGGAGCAGTACTTC. Encoded protein: CATPRREQYF.

About this clone itself: This sample includes further DNA sequences coding for the same CDR3. The genes are TRBV5-1 and TRBJ1-2; no clear D gene. CDR1 SGHRS and CDR2 YFSETQ come from the germline V gene. Deletions cut 1 base from V and 2 bases from J, with 6 bases between. The CDR3 consists of 13 residues. The CDR3 sequence is CASSLPGNYGYTF. DNA for the CDR3: TGCGCCAGCAGCTTGCCGGGGAACTATGGCTACACCTTC.

The chain links TRBV28 to TRBJ1-1; 8 nucleotides align to TRBD1. V lost 6 bases and J lost 5; bases outside the gene matches: 2. CDR3 length: 12 amino acids. Germline CDR1 MDHEN, CDR2 SYDVKM. This CDR3 reads CASRDRVTEAFF. The CDR3 nucleotides read TGTGCCAGCAGGGACAGGGTTACTGAAGCTTTCTTT.

This clone was seen only once. The genes are TRBV23-1 and TRBJ2-1; 14 bases fit TRBD2. TRBV23-1 carries the ORF label, with uncertain function. V shed 4 bases, J shed 6 bases, and the junction held 8 bases outside the gene matches. The CDR3 contains 17 residues. The CDR3 sequence is CASSPGTSGSSGNEQFF. The DNA for the CDR3 is TGCGCCAGCAGTCCCGGGACTAGCGGGAGTTCGGGCAATGAGCAGTTCTTC.

There are a few counts of this clone. The V and J genes are TRBV6-5 and TRBJ2-7; a weak D match, TRBD1 (7 bases). Germline CDR1 and CDR2: MNHEY and SVGAGI. The germline V and J ends were trimmed by 6 bases and 5 bases, with 11 bases remaining between them. The CDR3 loop spans 12 amino acids. Here the CDR3 DNA reads TGTGCCAGCAGCAGGGGGGTTAACGAGCAGTACTTC. This sequence encodes CASSRGVNEQYF.

The rearrangement links TRBV2 to TRBJ2-5, with D possibly matching TRBD1 (6 bases). Germline V gives CDR1 SNHLY, CDR2 FYNNEI. Trimming left V 9 bases short and J 1 base short, with 12 bases between. The CDR3 covers 13 residues. CDR3 protein: CARTLGGQETQYF. CDR3 in DNA: TGTGCCAGAACGTTAGGGGGCCAAGAGACCCAGTACTTC.

The chain recombines TRBV5-8 with TRBJ2-1; 9 nucleotides match TRBD2. Looked up from germline, CDR1 is SGHTS and CDR2 is YDEGEE. The CDR3 covers 20 residues. V lost 3 bases to trimming and J lost 1 base; unmatched junction nucleotides: 17. In nucleotides, the CDR3 is TGTGCCAGCAGCTCACCCCGGGGAACTCCGGGACTAGCTTCCTACAATGAGCAGTTCTTC. Translation gives CASSSPRGTPGLASYNEQFF.

The chain is built from TRBV4-1 and TRBJ1-4, with 9 bases fitting TRBD1. V dropped 1 base and J dropped 5; count of bases not matched to a gene: 2. Germline lookup yields CDR1 MGHRA and CDR2 YSYEKL. This CDR3 comprises 15 residues. The CDR3 DNA follows: TGCGCCAGCAGCCAAGCCGGGACAGGGAATGAAAAACTGTTTTTT. It specifies CASSQAGTGNEKLFF.

This sequence joins TRBV5-1 and TRBJ1-1; the match to TRBD1 covers 7 bases. V dropped 3 bases and J dropped 4; count of bases not matched to a gene: 12. The germline V gene encodes CDR1 SGHRS and CDR2 YFSETQ. The CDR3 consists of 16 residues. CDR3 region: CASSSNPTGAITEAFF. The CDR3 nucleotides are TGCGCCAGCAGCTCGAATCCCACAGGGGCGATCACTGAAGCTTTCTTT.

The rearrangement uses TRBV5-1 and TRBJ2-1; 9 nucleotides line up with TRBD1. CDR3 length: 15 residues. With 4 bases clipped from V and 4 bases from J, the junction kept 6 bases outside the gene matches. From germline, CDR1 is SGHRS and CDR2 YFSETQ. CDR3 amino acids: CASSTGTGTYNEQFF. DNA of the CDR3: TGCGCCAGCAGCACCGGGACAGGGACTTACAATGAGCAGTTCTTC. The whole variable domain, filled in from reference TRBV5-1 and TRBJ2-1, reads KAGVTQTPRYLIKTRGQQVTLSCSPISGHRSVSWYQQTPGQGLQFLFEYFSETQRNKGNFPGRFSGRQFSNSRSEMNVSTLELGDSALYLCASSTGTGTYNEQFFGPGTRLTVL.